A single sample gave rise to the 20 T cell receptor beta chains below, sequenced in a study of T cell changes during pregnancy in multiple sclerosis. Produced via immunoSEQ multiplex PCR; TCRdb's table is partial and in-frame only. The table lists about 22,000 clones, about 89% of them singletons. The sequenced sample was CD4+ T cells from peripheral blood mononuclear cells, obtained in the third trimester of pregnancy. The receptors originated from a female donor in good health, enrolled as a control in a pregnancy study.

J is TRBJ2-7 and V is TRBV9, with 10 bases identical to TRBD2. The trim removed 6 bases at V and 5 bases at J, leaving 11 bases unmatched. CDR1 SGDLS and CDR2 YYNGEE come from the germline V gene. CDR3 length: 15 amino acids. The DNA of the CDR3 is TGTGCCAGCACTCCCGGGCCTAGCGGGAGCCACGAGCAGTACTTC. It codes for CASTPGPSGSHEQYF.

This clone was seen a handful of times. The chain recombines TRBV7-2 with TRBJ2-2; tentative D call: TRBD2 (5 bases). Germline CDR1 is SGHTA and CDR2 is FQGNSA. The CDR3 runs to 12 residues. Trimming took off 3 bases at V and 8 bases at J, with 7 bases between the two ends. CDR3 coding DNA: TGTGCCAGCAGCTTCGGGGTGGGGGAGCTGTTTTTT. Its translation is CASSFGVGELFF.

The rearrangement joins TRBV4-2 to TRBJ2-2; D may be TRBD2 (6 bases). This CDR3 has 16 residues. Germline values: CDR1 LGHNA, CDR2 YNFKEQ. Trimming took 0 bases from V and 6 from J, leaving 14 bases between them. CDR3 sequence reads: CASSQEPLAGPGELFF. The CDR3 DNA sequence: TGTGCCAGCAGCCAAGAGCCACTCGCGGGGCCCGGGGAGCTGTTTTTT.

V gene TRBV28 combines with J gene TRBJ1-2; unclear D gene. CDR1 and CDR2 from the germline V gene are MDHEN and SYDVKM. The V end lost 6 bases, the J end lost 8 bases, and 16 bases lay between the germline ends. CDR3 length: 13 residues. CDR3 amino acids: CASSPPGEGGYTF. The CDR3 DNA reads TGTGCCAGCAGCCCCCCTGGGGAGGGAGGCTACACCTTC.

V usage is TRBV19 and J usage is TRBJ1-5, with TRBD1 as a possible D gene (5 bases). Germline CDR1 and CDR2: LNHDA and SQIVND (reference sequence). Trimming removed 1 base from V and 1 base from J, with 11 bases in between. There are 16 residues in the CDR3. This chain's CDR3 is CASSIAGVRSNQPQHF. The DNA for the CDR3 is TGTGCCAGTAGTATAGCGGGGGTCAGGAGCAATCAGCCCCAGCATTTT.

The V and J genes are TRBV5-4 and TRBJ2-5; 9 bases line up with TRBD2. Looked up from germline, CDR1 is SGHNT and CDR2 is YYREEE (reference sequence). This CDR3 has 15 residues. V trimming: 6 bases; J trimming: 3 bases; junction bases outside the gene matches: 9. CDR3 in amino acids: CASTRWGGGEETQYF. The CDR3 coding sequence is TGTGCCAGCACCCGGTGGGGCGGGGGGGAAGAGACCCAGTACTTC.

The chain is built from TRBV19 and TRBJ2-7, with 8 bases fitting TRBD1. This CDR3 has 16 amino acids. CDR1 is LNHDA, CDR2 SQIVND, per germline (reference sequence). The V segment lost 5 bases and the J segment 3 bases; nucleotides outside the gene matches: 12. CDR3 protein: CASSPVPGQVFYEQYF. For the CDR3, the DNA is TGTGCCAGTAGTCCCGTACCGGGACAGGTTTTCTACGAGCAGTACTTC.

The chain uses TRBV21-1 and TRBJ2-7; the table names TRBD1, a call not compared with the DNA. TRBV21-1 counts as a pseudogene. The CDR3 totals 15 residues. The CDR3 is CASIPDRDRTYEQYF. The CDR3 DNA follows: TGTGCCAGCATACCGGACAGGGACAGAACCTACGAGCAGTACTTC.

J is TRBJ1-6 and V is TRBV11-2; D is undetermined. Germline V gene data show CDR1 as SGHAT and CDR2 as FQNNGV. The CDR3 contains 15 residues. Deletions cut 1 base from V and 12 bases from J, with 16 bases between. CDR3 in amino acids: CASSLGTGLGGPLHF. The CDR3 nucleotides are TGTGCCAGCAGCTTAGGGACGGGCCTGGGAGGACCCCTCCACTTT. Looking up the rest from reference TRBV11-2 and TRBJ1-6 gives the full variable domain: EAGVAQSPRYKIIEKRQSVAFWCNPISGHATLYWYQQILGQGPKLLIQFQNNGVVDDSQLPKDRFSAERLKGVDSTLKIQPAKLEDSAVYLCASSLGTGLGGPLHFGNGTRLTVT.

This clone was seen a single time. CDR3 DNA: TGTGCCAGCAGCTCCGATTTGGGACAGGGTGCCGGGGAGCTGTTTTTT. Translating it yields CASSSDLGQGAGELFF. The chain employs TRBV5-4 and TRBJ2-2, with 9 bases matching TRBD1. The CDR3 is 16 residues long. The trim removed 3 bases at V and 6 bases at J, leaving 9 bases unmatched. CDR1 SGHNT and CDR2 YYREEE come from the germline V gene (reference sequence).

The chain is built from TRBV5-4 and TRBJ2-7, with D possibly matching TRBD2 (5 bases). Germline V gene lookup returns CDR1 SGHNT and CDR2 YYREEE (reference sequence). The CDR3 consists of 12 residues. V was cut by 6 bases and J by 7 bases, with 14 bases left in between. DNA for the CDR3: TGTGCCAGCAATCAGGCAGGCGGGGAGCAGTACTTC. Its protein is CASNQAGGEQYF.

The J gene is TRBJ2-4, the V gene TRBV28, with D unresolved. V was shortened by 1 base and J by 0 bases, with 16 bases between the two germline ends. CDR1 and CDR2 from the germline V gene are MDHEN and SYDVKM. There are 18 residues in the CDR3. The DNA of the CDR3 is TGTGCCAGCAGTTTATTTGGTGTCGAACAAATAGCCAAAAACATTCAGTACTTC. It encodes CASSLFGVEQIAKNIQYF.

The chain carries TRBV6-6 and TRBJ2-2; 7 bases match TRBD1. CDR1 is MNHNY, CDR2 SVGAGI, per germline (reference sequence). J gave up 7 bases and V 10 bases, and 12 bases lay outside the gene matches. CDR3 size: 14 residues. CDR3 residues: CATWGEGAGGELFF. The CDR3 DNA is TGTGCCACCTGGGGCGAGGGGGCTGGCGGGGAGCTGTTTTTT.

The sample holds a few counts of this clone. V is TRBV27 and J is TRBJ1-5, with D unresolved. V gave up 4 bases and J gave up 9 bases, with 13 bases separating them. This CDR3 is built from 13 residues. Per the germline V gene, CDR1 is MNHEY and CDR2 is SMNVEV (reference sequence). The CDR3 DNA sequence: TGTGCCAGCAGTTCGGGGAAGGGCAGGCCCCAGCATTTT. Amino acid sequence: CASSSGKGRPQHF.

The rearrangement uses TRBV7-2 and TRBJ2-3, with 7 nucleotides matching TRBD2. This CDR3 is built from 16 residues. Germline CDR1 SGHTA, CDR2 FQGNSA. Trimming cost V 1 base and J 0 bases; bases outside gene matches: 4. CDR3 nucleotides: TGTGCCAGCAGCTTAGGGGGGGGATTCAGCACAGATACGCAGTATTTT. Amino acid sequence: CASSLGGGFSTDTQYF.

This clone is classed as medium-sized. V and J are TRBV10-3 and TRBJ2-2; TRBD2 is a possible D gene (7 bases). Germline V gene lookup returns CDR1 ENHRY and CDR2 SYGVKD. CDR3 length equals 15 residues. V shed 6 bases and J shed 1 base, with 12 bases lying between them. CDR3 coding DNA: TGTGCCATCAGGCGGGGGCGCGGGAACACCGGGGAGCTGTTTTTT. Translation: CAIRRGRGNTGELFF.

The chain has TRBV19 and TRBJ1-1; unclear D gene. This CDR3 is built from 18 residues. The V gene's germline CDR1 is LNHDA and CDR2 SQIVND (reference sequence). Trimming pared 5 bases from V and 11 bases from J, leaving 33 bases between. CDR3 nucleotide sequence: TGTGCCAGTAGTCCCAACGGGCGTTCCAATCCTAGCCGTCCCGGGGCTTTCTTT. It specifies CASSPNGRSNPSRPGAFF. The whole variable domain, filled in from reference TRBV19 and TRBJ1-1, reads DGGITQSPKYLFRKEGQNVTLSCEQNLNHDAMYWYRQDPGQGLRLIYYSQIVNDFQKGDIAEGYSVSREKKESFPLTVTSAQKNPTAFYLCASSPNGRSNPSRPGAFFGQGTRLTVV.

This chain's CDR3 is CASSQDGGQGLRETQYF. DNA for the CDR3: TGTGCCAGCAGCCAAGATGGGGGACAGGGGCTTCGGGAGACCCAGTACTTC. This rearrangement joins TRBV4-2 to TRBJ2-5; 10 bases fit TRBD1. Germline V gene lookup returns CDR1 LGHNA and CDR2 YNFKEQ. The CDR3 is 17 amino acids. V trimming: 0 bases; J trimming: 5 bases; junction bases outside the gene matches: 9.

The chain links TRBV7-2 to TRBJ2-5, with TRBD2 matching over 8 bases. The germline V gene has CDR1 SGHTA and CDR2 FQGNSA. V shed 4 bases and J 4 bases; nucleotides not matched to a gene: 5. The CDR3 runs to 14 residues. In nucleotides, the CDR3 is TGTGCCAGCAGCTCCGGGGGGGCCCGAGAGACCCAGTACTTC. Amino acids: CASSSGGARETQYF. The full variable domain, in which reference TRBV7-2 and TRBJ2-5 provide the parts outside the CDR3, is GAGVSQSPSNKVTEKGKDVELRCDPISGHTALYWYRQSLGQGLEFLIYFQGNSAPDKSGLPSDRFSAERTGGSVSTLTIQRTQQEDSAVYLCASSSGGARETQYFGPGTRLLVL.

The genes are TRBV5-1 and TRBJ1-2, with a tentative D call TRBD1 (5 bases). From germline, CDR1 is SGHRS and CDR2 YFSETQ. V was clipped by 0 bases and J by 6 bases, with 12 bases between them. The CDR3 consists of 14 residues. The CDR3 DNA sequence: TGCGCCAGCAGCTTGGAGGGGATGGGCCATGGCTACACCTTC. Translating gives CASSLEGMGHGYTF.